Listed here are 15 T cell receptor beta chains from one sample, sequenced in a study of blood T cell repertoires in COVID-19. The method was immunoSEQ multiplex PCR; TCRdb's version includes in-frame clones alone and lacks a portion of them. The table lists 150,000 to 180,000 clones, 83% of them singletons. The sample consisted of peripheral blood. These receptors came from a woman between 55 and 75 years old with COVID-19, enrolled during active disease.

J is TRBJ2-6 and V is TRBV3-1 (or the pseudogene TRBV3-2); no clear D gene. Germline loops: CDR1 LGHDT, CDR2 YNNKEL (reference sequence). V was pared by 0 bases and J by 3 bases, with 6 bases between. The CDR3 is 15 amino acids. CDR3 residues: CASSQENLGANVLTF. The DNA for the CDR3 is TGTGCCAGCAGCCAAGAAAATCTTGGGGCCAACGTCCTGACTTTC.

The J gene is TRBJ1-3, the V gene TRBV10-3, with 7 bases identical to TRBD1. Trimming at V came to 8 bases and at J to 4 bases, leaving 11 bases not matched to a gene. CDR3 length: 15 amino acids. The germline gives CDR1 ENHRY, CDR2 SYGVKD. CDR3 amino acids: CAIGIVTGLGNTIYF. In DNA, the CDR3 is TGTGCCATCGGAATTGTGACAGGGTTAGGAAACACCATATATTTT.

This sequence joins TRBV6-5 and TRBJ1-1; 10 bases match TRBD1. CDR3 length equals 13 residues. Germline CDR1 and CDR2: MNHEY and SVGAGI. CDR3 in amino acids: CERTGGGGTEAFF. The DNA of the CDR3 is TGTGAAAGGACAGGGGGAGGTGGTACTGAAGCTTTCTTT.

This clone has a handful of counts. This chain's CDR3 is CASSVGQGDGYTF. The CDR3 region has the DNA TGTGCCAGCAGCGTGGGACAGGGAGATGGCTACACCTTC. This rearrangement joins TRBV9 to TRBJ1-2; the match to TRBD1 covers 9 bases. The germline V gene encodes CDR1 SGDLS and CDR2 YYNGEE. CDR3 length equals 13 residues. The V gene end was trimmed by 2 bases and the J gene end by 6 bases; junction bases not matched to a gene: 2.

The chain carries TRBV24-1 and TRBJ1-2; D gene unclear. Trimming removed 5 bases at V and 0 bases at J, with 21 bases between. This CDR3 comprises 18 residues. The germline gives CDR1 KGHDR, CDR2 SFDVKD. CDR3 sequence (DNA): TGTGCCACCAGTGTAGGAGGTGTCTCCACTCTAACTAACTATGGCTACACCTTC. This encodes CATSVGGVSTLTNYGYTF.

This clone was recorded once. The chain uses TRBV9 and TRBJ2-1, with 7 bases aligning to TRBD2. The germline CDR1 and CDR2 sequences are SGDLS and YYNGEE. J was trimmed by 6 bases and V by 0 bases; bases with no gene match: 3. The CDR3 covers 14 residues. The CDR3 nucleotides are TGTGCCAGCAGCGTAGGCGGGGGTACCAATGAGCAGTTCTTC. Translating gives CASSVGGGTNEQFF.

The chain combines TRBV3-1 (or the pseudogene TRBV3-2) with TRBJ2-1; the D gene is possibly TRBD2 (5 bases). Trimming shortened V by 4 bases and J by 1 base, and 14 bases separated the two germline ends. CDR3 length: 16 amino acids. CDR1 and CDR2 (germline): LGHDT, YNNKEL (reference sequence). CDR3 sequence (DNA): TGTGCCAGCAGCCCTAGCAGACTGTCATCCTACAATGAGCAGTTCTTC. Its protein is CASSPSRLSSYNEQFF.

CDR3 nucleotides: TGTGCCAGCAGCTTGCGGGTTTCCTACAATGAGCAGTTCTTC. This encodes CASSLRVSYNEQFF. The rearrangement joins TRBV11-2 to TRBJ2-1; the D gene is possibly TRBD2 (5 bases). The germline V and J ends were trimmed by 3 bases and 1 base, with 7 bases remaining between them. The CDR3 contains 14 residues. Germline CDR1 and CDR2: SGHAT and FQNNGV.

This clone was detected only a few times. The chain recombines TRBV11-2 with TRBJ1-4; D unclear. The V end lost 5 bases, the J end lost 3 bases, and 10 bases lay between the germline ends. There are 14 residues in the CDR3. Germline assignment: CDR1 SGHAT and CDR2 FQNNGV. Here the CDR3 reads CASSQDRSNEKLFF. In DNA, the CDR3 is TGTGCCAGCAGCCAAGATCGGTCTAATGAAAAACTGTTTTTT.

J is TRBJ1-2 and V is TRBV5-4, with D maybe TRBD1 (6 bases). With 0 bases removed from V and 4 bases from J, the gap between germline ends came to 10 bases. Germline values: CDR1 SGHNT, CDR2 YYREEE (reference sequence). The CDR3 has 14 amino acids. The CDR3 loop reads CASSLDRASYGYTF. The CDR3 DNA follows: TGTGCCAGCAGCTTGGACAGGGCGAGCTATGGCTACACCTTC.

The gene calls are TRBV7-6 and TRBJ1-2, with TRBD1 identical over 7 bases. The V gene end was trimmed by 5 bases and the J gene end by 4 bases; junction bases not matched to a gene: 10. CDR1 is SGHVS, CDR2 FNYEAQ, per germline. This CDR3 is 15 amino acids long. CDR3 amino acids: CASSRRQGSSYGYTF. For the CDR3, the DNA is TGTGCCAGCAGCCGTCGACAGGGTTCCTCCTATGGCTACACCTTC.

The chain is built from TRBV21-1 and TRBJ2-7; TRBD1, the table's D call, was not compared with the DNA. TRBV21-1 is labeled a pseudogene. This CDR3 is 16 amino acids long. CDR3 nucleotide sequence: TGTGCCAGCAGCCGTGTTGGGGACAGGGAGGTTTGGGAGCAGTACGTC. It encodes CASSRVGDREVWEQYV.

The V gene is TRBV29-1, the J gene TRBJ2-3; 12 bases line up with TRBD1. The CDR3 sequence is 15 residues long. The V gene end was trimmed by 6 bases and the J gene end by 7 bases; junction bases not matched to a gene: 11. Germline-derived CDR1 and CDR2 are SQVTM and ANQGSEA. Here the CDR3 reads CSVEGGQGAVYTQYF. CDR3 bases: TGCAGCGTCGAGGGGGGACAGGGGGCTGTATATACGCAGTATTTT.

V is TRBV6-5 and J is TRBJ1-3; 10 positions match TRBD1. This CDR3 is 15 amino acids long. After removal of 6 bases from V and 5 bases from J, the junction contained 7 bases not matched to a gene. Germline CDR1 reads MNHEY; CDR2 reads SVGAGI. In DNA form, the CDR3 reads TGTGCCAGCAGCTGGGACAGGGGCGTTAGAAACACCATATATTTT. This sequence encodes CASSWDRGVRNTIYF.

J is TRBJ2-1 and V is TRBV6-2 or TRBV6-3, with TRBD2 matching 7 bases. The germline V gene has CDR1 MNHEY and CDR2 SVGEGT. The CDR3 spans 14 residues. V dropped 6 bases and J dropped 4; count of bases not matched to a gene: 6. The CDR3 region is CASSRTGGYNEQFF. DNA for the CDR3: TGTGCCAGCAGCCGCACGGGGGGATACAATGAGCAGTTCTTC.